These 2 T cell receptor beta chains came from one sample sequenced in a study of blood T cell repertoires in COVID-19. The method was immunoSEQ multiplex PCR; TCRdb's version includes in-frame clones alone and lacks a portion of them. This repertoire shows about 44,000 clones, approximately 77% found once; its top ten account for around 4.2%. Material: peripheral blood. The receptor source for this set is a woman between 70 and 85 years old with acute or convalescent COVID-19.

The chain has TRBV10-3 and TRBJ2-7, with TRBD2 matching 14 bases. CDR1 is ENHRY and CDR2 is SYGVKD in the germline V gene. V was pared by 8 bases and J by 3 bases, with 6 bases of the junction left unmatched. CDR3 length: 15 residues. The CDR3 spells CAIQGLAGVLYEQYF. The CDR3 DNA follows: TGTGCCATCCAGGGACTAGCGGGAGTTCTCTACGAGCAGTACTTC.

This chain joins TRBV10-2 and TRBJ2-7; 9 bases agree with TRBD2. Germline trimming cut 7 bases from V and 0 bases from J; bases unmatched to any gene: 10. This CDR3 has 16 amino acids. CDR1 WSHSY and CDR2 SAAADI come from the germline V gene. CDR3 DNA: TGCGCCAGCATGGGACGACTAGCGGTACTCTCCTACGAGCAGTACTTC. This encodes CASMGRLAVLSYEQYF.